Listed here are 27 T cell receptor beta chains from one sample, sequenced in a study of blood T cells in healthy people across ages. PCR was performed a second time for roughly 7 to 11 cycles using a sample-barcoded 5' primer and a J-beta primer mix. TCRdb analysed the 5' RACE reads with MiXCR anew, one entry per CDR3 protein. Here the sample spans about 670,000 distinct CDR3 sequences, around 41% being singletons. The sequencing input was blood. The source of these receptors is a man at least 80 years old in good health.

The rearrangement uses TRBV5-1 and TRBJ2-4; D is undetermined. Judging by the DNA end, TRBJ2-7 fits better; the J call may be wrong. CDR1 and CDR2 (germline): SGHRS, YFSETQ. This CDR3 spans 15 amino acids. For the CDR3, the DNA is TGCGCCAGCAGCTTGGAACGATTGGCCTACGGCGAGCAGTACTTC. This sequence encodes CASSLERLAYGEQYF.

DNA of the CDR3: TGTGCCCTTAGACAGGGGGCAGAGAACACTGAAGCTTTCTTT. Amino acids: CALRQGAENTEAFF. This sequence joins TRBV30 and TRBJ1-1; 10 bases are a match to TRBD1. V was clipped by 8 bases and J by 1 base; unmatched bases: 7. Per the germline V gene, CDR1 is GTSNPN and CDR2 is SVGIG (reference sequence). The CDR3 is 14 amino acids.

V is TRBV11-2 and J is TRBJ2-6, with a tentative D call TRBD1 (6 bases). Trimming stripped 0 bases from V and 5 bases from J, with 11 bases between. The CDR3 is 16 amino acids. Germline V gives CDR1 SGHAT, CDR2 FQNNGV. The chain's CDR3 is CASSLEGALRANVLTF. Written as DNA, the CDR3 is TGTGCCAGCAGCTTAGAGGGGGCACTCAGGGCCAACGTCCTGACTTTC. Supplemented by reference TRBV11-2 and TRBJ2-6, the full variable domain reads EAGVAQSPRYKIIEKRQSVAFWCNPISGHATLYWYQQILGQGPKLLIQFQNNGVVDDSQLPKDRFSAERLKGVDSTLKIQPAKLEDSAVYLCASSLEGALRANVLTFGAGSRLTVL.

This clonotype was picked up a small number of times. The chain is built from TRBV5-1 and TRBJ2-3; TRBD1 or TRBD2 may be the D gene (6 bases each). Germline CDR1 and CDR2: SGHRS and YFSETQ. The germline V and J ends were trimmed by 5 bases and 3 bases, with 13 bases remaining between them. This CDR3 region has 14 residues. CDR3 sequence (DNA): TGCGCCAGCAGTTGGGGGGCCCGGACAGATACGCAGTATTTT. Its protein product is CASSWGARTDTQYF.

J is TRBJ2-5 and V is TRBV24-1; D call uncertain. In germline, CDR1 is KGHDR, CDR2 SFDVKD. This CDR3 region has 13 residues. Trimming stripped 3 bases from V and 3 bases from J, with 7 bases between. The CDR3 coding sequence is TGTGCCACCAGTGATAACTGGGAAGAGACCCAGTACTTC. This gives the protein CATSDNWEETQYF.

The CDR3 loop is CASSSRDTPGYEQFF. The CDR3, as DNA: TGTGCCAGCAGTTCCCGGGACACCCCTGGCTATGAGCAGTTCTTC. The chain has TRBV7-2 and TRBJ2-1; tentative D call: TRBD1 (6 bases). V shed 6 bases and J shed 8 bases, with 20 bases lying between them. The CDR3 length is 15 residues. CDR1 is SGHTA, CDR2 FQGNSA, per germline.

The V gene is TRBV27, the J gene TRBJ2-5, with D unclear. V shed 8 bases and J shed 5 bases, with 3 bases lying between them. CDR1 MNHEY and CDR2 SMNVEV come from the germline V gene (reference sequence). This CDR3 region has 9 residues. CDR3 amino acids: CASWETQYF. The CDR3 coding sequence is TGTGCCAGCTGGGAGACCCAGTACTTC.

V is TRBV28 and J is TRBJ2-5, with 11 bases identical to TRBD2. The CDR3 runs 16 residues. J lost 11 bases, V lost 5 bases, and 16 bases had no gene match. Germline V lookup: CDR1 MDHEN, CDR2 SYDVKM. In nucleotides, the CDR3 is TGTGCCAGCAGTGCCACGACTAGCGGGACACACAATGAGCAGTACTTC. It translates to CASSATTSGTHNEQYF.

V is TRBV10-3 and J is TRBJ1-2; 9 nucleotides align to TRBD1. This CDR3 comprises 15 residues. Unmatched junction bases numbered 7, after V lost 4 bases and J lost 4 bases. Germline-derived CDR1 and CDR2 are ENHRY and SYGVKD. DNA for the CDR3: TGTGCCATCAGTGCCCGGGACAGGGAGCTCTATGGCTACACCTTC. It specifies CAISARDRELYGYTF.

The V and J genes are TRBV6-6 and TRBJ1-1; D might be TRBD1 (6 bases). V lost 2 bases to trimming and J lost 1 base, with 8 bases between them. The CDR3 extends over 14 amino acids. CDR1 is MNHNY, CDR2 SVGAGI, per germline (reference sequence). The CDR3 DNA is TGTGCCAGCAGTTACGGACAGCCGAACACTGAAGCTTTCTTT. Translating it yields CASSYGQPNTEAFF.

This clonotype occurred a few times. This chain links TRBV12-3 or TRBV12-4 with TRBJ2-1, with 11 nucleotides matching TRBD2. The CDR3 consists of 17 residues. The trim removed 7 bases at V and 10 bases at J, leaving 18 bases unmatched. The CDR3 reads CASNRDLGSGGGGEQFF. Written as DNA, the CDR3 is TGTGCCAGCAACAGGGATTTGGGTAGCGGGGGGGGCGGCGAGCAGTTCTTC.

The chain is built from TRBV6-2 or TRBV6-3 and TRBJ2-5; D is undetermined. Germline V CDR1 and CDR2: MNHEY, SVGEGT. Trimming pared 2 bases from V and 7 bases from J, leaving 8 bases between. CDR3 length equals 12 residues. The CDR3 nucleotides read TGTGCCAGCAGTTACATCTTGGGGACCCAGTACTTC. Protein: CASSYILGTQYF.

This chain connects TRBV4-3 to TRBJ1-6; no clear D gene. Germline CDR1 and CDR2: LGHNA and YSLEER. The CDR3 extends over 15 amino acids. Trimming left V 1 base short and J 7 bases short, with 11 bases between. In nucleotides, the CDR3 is TGCGCCAGCAGCCAAGCAGCGGCAGAAAATTCACCCCTCCACTTT. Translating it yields CASSQAAAENSPLHF.

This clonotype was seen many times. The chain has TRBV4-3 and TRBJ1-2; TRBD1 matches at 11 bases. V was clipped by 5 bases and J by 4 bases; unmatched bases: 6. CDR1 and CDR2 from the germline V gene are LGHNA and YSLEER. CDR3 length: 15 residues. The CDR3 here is CASSERTGGIYGYTF. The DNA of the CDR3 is TGCGCCAGCAGCGAGAGGACAGGGGGCATCTATGGCTACACCTTC.

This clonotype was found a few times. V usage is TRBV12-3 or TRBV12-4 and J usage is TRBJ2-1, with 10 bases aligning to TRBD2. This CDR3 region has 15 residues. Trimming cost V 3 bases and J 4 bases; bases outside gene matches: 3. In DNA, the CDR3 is TGTGCCAGCAGTTTTGGTAGCGGGGGGTACAATGAGCAGTTCTTC. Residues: CASSFGSGGYNEQFF.

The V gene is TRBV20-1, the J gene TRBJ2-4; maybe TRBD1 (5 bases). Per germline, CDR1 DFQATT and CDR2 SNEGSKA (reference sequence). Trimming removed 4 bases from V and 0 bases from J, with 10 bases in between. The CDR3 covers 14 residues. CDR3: CSAKTAGAKNIQYF. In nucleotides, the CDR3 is TGCAGTGCTAAGACAGCCGGAGCCAAAAACATTCAGTACTTC.

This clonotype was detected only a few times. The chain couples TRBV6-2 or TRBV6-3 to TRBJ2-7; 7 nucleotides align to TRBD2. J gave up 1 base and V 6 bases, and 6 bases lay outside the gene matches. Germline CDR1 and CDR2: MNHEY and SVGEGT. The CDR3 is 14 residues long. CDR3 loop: CASSMLAESYEQYF. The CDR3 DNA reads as TGTGCCAGCAGCATGCTAGCGGAGTCCTACGAGCAGTACTTC.

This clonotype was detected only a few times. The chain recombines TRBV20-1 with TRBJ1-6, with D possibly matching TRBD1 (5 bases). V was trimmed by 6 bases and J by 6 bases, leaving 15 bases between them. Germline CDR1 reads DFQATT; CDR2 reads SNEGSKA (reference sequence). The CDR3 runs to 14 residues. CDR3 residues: CSAVLGTSNSPLHF. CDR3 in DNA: TGCAGTGCCGTTTTAGGGACTTCTAATTCACCCCTCCACTTT.

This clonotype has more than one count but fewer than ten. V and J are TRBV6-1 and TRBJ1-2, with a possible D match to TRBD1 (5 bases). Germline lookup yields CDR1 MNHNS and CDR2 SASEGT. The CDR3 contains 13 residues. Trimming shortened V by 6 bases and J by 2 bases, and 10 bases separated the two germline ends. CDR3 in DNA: TGTGCCAGCAGAGACGGACAAAACTATGGCTACACCTTC. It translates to CASRDGQNYGYTF.

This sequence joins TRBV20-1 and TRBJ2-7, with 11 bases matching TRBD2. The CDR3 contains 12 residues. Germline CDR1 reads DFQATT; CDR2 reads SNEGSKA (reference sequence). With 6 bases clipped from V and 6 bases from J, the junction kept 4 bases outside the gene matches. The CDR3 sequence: CSALTSGTEQYF. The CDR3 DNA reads TGCAGTGCCCTGACTAGCGGGACCGAGCAGTACTTC.

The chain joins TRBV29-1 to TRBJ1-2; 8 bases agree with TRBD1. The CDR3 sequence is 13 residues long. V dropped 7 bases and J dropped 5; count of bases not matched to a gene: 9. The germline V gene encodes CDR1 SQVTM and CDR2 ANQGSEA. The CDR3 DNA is TGCAGCGCTCCCGGGACAGGAGATTATGGCTACACCTTC. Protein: CSAPGTGDYGYTF.

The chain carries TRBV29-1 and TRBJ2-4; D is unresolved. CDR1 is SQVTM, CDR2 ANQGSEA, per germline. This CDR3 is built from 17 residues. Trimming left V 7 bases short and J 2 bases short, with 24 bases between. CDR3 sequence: CSEVVRRRAVSKNIQYF. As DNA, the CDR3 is TGCAGCGAAGTCGTGCGGCGAAGGGCCGTATCCAAAAACATTCAGTACTTC.

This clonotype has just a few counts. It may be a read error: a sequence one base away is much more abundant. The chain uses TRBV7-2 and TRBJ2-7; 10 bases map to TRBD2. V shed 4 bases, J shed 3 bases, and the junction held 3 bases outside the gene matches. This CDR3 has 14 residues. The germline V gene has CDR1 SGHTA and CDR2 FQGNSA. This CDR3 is CASSSVAGGYEQYF. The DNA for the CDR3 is TGTGCCAGCAGCTCAGTAGCGGGAGGCTACGAGCAGTACTTC. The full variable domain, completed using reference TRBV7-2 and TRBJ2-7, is GAGVSQSPSNKVTEKGKDVELRCDPISGHTALYWYRQSLGQGLEFLIYFQGNSAPDKSGLPSDRFSAERTGGSVSTLTIQRTQQEDSAVYLCASSSVAGGYEQYFGPGTRLTVT.

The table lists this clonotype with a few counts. The CDR3 spells CASSYADYNEQYF. Written as DNA, the CDR3 is TGTGCCAGCAGTTACGCGGACTACAATGAGCAGTACTTC. This chain links TRBV6-2 or TRBV6-3 with TRBJ2-7, with D possibly being TRBD2 (6 bases). Per germline, CDR1 MNHEY and CDR2 SVGEGT. The germline V and J ends were trimmed by 2 bases and 7 bases, with 12 bases remaining between them. This CDR3 has 13 amino acids.

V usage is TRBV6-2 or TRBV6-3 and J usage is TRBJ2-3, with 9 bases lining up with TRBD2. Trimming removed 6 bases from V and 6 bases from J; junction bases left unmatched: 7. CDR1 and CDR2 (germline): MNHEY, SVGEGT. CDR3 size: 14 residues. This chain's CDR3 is CASSRAGGGDTQYF. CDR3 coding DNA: TGTGCCAGCAGCCGAGCGGGGGGAGGGGATACGCAGTATTTT.

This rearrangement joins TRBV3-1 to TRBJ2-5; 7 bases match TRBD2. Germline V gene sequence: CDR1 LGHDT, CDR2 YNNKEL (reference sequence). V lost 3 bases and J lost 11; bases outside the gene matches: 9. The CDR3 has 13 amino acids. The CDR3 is CASSHAPAGEQYF. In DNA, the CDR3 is TGTGCCAGCAGCCATGCACCGGCGGGGGAGCAGTACTTC.

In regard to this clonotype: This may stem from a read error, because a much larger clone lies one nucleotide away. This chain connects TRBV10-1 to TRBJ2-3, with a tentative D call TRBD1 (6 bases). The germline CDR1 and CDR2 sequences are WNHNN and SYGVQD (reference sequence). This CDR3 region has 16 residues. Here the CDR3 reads CANSESATGSTDTQYF. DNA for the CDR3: TGCGCCAACAGTGAGTCCGCGACAGGTAGCACAGATACGCAGTATTTT.